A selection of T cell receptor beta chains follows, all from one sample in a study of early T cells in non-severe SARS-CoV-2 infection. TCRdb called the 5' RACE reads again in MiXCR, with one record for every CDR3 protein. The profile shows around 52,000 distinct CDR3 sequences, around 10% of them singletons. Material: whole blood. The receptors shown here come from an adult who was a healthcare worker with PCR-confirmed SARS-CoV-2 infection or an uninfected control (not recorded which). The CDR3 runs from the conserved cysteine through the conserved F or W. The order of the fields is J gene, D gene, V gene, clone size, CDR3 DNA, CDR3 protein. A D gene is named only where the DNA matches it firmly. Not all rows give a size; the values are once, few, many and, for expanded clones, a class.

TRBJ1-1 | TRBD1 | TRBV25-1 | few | TGTGCCAGCAGGAAGGACAGGGGGCAGGGAGGAGCTTTCTTT | CASRKDRGQGGAFF
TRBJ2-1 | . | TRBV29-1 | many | TGCAGCGTTGAAGAACCGTTCACGTTCTTC | CSVEEPFTFF
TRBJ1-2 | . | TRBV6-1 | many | TGTGCCAGTATGCTGTCGGGGGGCTATGGCTACACCTTC | CASMLSGGYGYTF
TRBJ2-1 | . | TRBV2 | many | TGTGCCAGCAGTCCGGACGGTTACTCCTACAATGAGCAGTTCTTC | CASSPDGYSYNEQFF
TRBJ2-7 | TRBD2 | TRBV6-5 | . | TGTGCCAGCAGTCACGCGCCAGCGGGAGGGCCCCACGAGCAGTACTTC | CASSHAPAGGPHEQYF
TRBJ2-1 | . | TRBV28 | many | TGTGCCAGCAGTTTAGTCCTAGGTGAGGGCAATGAGCAGTTCTTC | CASSLVLGEGNEQFF
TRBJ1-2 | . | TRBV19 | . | TGTGCCAGTAGTCGACAGGATACGGATGGCTACACCTTC | CASSRQDTDGYTF
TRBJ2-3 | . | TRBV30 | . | TGTGCCTGGAGTCTAGGCAGTTCAGGACCAGCAGATACGCAGTATTTT | CAWSLGSSGPADTQYF
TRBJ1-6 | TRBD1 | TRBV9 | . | TGTGCCAGCAGCCGGGACAGGCTTAATTCACCCCTCCACTTT | CASSRDRLNSPLHF
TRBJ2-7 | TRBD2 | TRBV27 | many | TGTGCCAGCACTAGCGGGCAGGGCTCCTACGAGCAGTACTTC | CASTSGQGSYEQYF